The rows below give T cell receptor beta chains drawn from one sample of a study of blood T cell repertoires in COVID-19. The repertoire was sequenced with immunoSEQ multiplex PCR; TCRdb's copy has only in-frame clones and lacks some. The sample lists 190,000 or so clones; 87% were seen once. Sequences were obtained from peripheral blood. These receptors were obtained from a man aged 55 to 70 who had recovered from COVID-19. Each CDR3 is given with its conserved first and last residue. D genes are given only for firm matches. Some rows mark clone size as missing; the rest say once, few, many or name a class of expanded clone.

clone size	J gene	V gene	D gene	CDR3 DNA	CDR3 protein
.	TRBJ1-5	TRBV15	.	TGTGCCACCAGCAAGCAGGGTCGCAATCAGCCCCAGCATTTT	CATSKQGRNQPQHF
.	TRBJ2-1	TRBV19	.	TGTGCCAGTACCCCGCACAGCTACAATGAGCAGTTCTTC	CASTPHSYNEQFF
.	TRBJ2-1	TRBV6-4	TRBD2	TGTGCCAGCAGTGACTCGAGACTAGCGGGCCACAATGAGCAGTTCTTC	CASSDSRLAGHNEQFF
.	TRBJ2-6	TRBV7-9	.	TGTGCCAGCAGCTTAGGGCAGGGGGGAAGCTCTGGGGCCAACGTCCTGACTTTC	CASSLGQGGSSGANVLTF
.	TRBJ1-5	TRBV6-2/TRBV6-3	.	TGTGCCAGCAGTTATTCACTGGGGGCGAGGCAGGGCAATCAGCCCCAGCATTTT	CASSYSLGARQGNQPQHF
.	TRBJ2-7	TRBV7-2	TRBD2	TGTGCCAGCAGCCTAGGACTAGCGGGGGTCTACGAGCAGTACTTC	CASSLGLAGVYEQYF
.	TRBJ1-1	TRBV28	.	TGTGCCAGCCATAGGGGCCCGAACACTGAAGCTTTCTTT	CASHRGPNTEAFF
.	TRBJ2-7	TRBV30	TRBD1	TGTGCCTGGAACGTCAGGGGGCGCCAGTACGAGCAGTACTTC	CAWNVRGRQYEQYF
.	TRBJ1-2	TRBV6-5	TRBD1	TGTGCCAGCAGGCCTCCGGGACAGGGTAACTATGGCTACACCTTC	CASRPPGQGNYGYTF
.	TRBJ2-1	TRBV7-8	TRBD2	TGTGCCAGCAGCTTATACGGGAGGAGTTACAATGAGCAGTTCTTC	CASSLYGRSYNEQFF
.	TRBJ2-1	TRBV7-8	.	TGTGCCAGCAGCCCCCGACAGGCCCTAGGGAATGAGCAGTTCTTC	CASSPRQALGNEQFF
.	TRBJ1-2	TRBV28	.	TGTGCCAGCAACCCGTGGGGCAATGGCTACACCTTC	CASNPWGNGYTF
.	TRBJ2-7	TRBV28	.	TGTGCCAGCAGTTTTGGGGGCCAACTAGGGAACTACGAGCAGTACTTC	CASSFGGQLGNYEQYF
.	TRBJ1-5	TRBV19	.	TGTGCCAGTAGGAGGGGGGGCAGCGCCAGCAATCAGCCCCAGCATTTT	CASRRGGSASNQPQHF
.	TRBJ1-5	TRBV28	.	TGTGCCAGCAGCCCTCTGGGGGGCGGGGGGAATCAGCCCCAGCATTTT	CASSPLGGGGNQPQHF
.	TRBJ1-2	TRBV6-5	TRBD1	TGTGCCAGCGGGGCGACAGGGCTTAACTATGGCTACACCTTC	CASGATGLNYGYTF
.	TRBJ2-6	TRBV9	.	TGTGCCAGCAGCGTACCCCACTCTGGGGCCAACGTCCTGACTTTC	CASSVPHSGANVLTF
.	TRBJ2-1	TRBV12-3/TRBV12-4	.	TGTGCCAGCAGCTCGCGAGGGAATGAGCAGTTCTTC	CASSSRGNEQFF
.	TRBJ2-5	TRBV30	TRBD1	TGTGCCTGGAGTAAGACAGGGAGTGGGACCCAGTACTTC	CAWSKTGSGTQYF
once	TRBJ2-2	TRBV6-1	TRBD1	TGTGCCAGCACCTGGACAGGGGGCGCCACCGGGGAGCTGTTTTTT	CASTWTGGATGELFF
once	TRBJ2-1	TRBV5-1	TRBD2	TGCGCCAGCAGGTCTACGGGACTAGCGAGTTACAATGAGCAGTTCTTC	CASRSTGLASYNEQFF
.	TRBJ2-6	TRBV7-3	.	TGTGCCAGCAGCCCCCACAACACGGAGCCCGGGGCCAACGTCCTGACTTTC	CASSPHNTEPGANVLTF
.	TRBJ1-2	TRBV6-5	.	TGTGCCAGCGAGAGAGGAGCCTCTAACTATGGCTACACCTTC	CASERGASNYGYTF
.	TRBJ2-5	TRBV12-3/TRBV12-4	.	TGTGCCAGCAGGAGAGCAAAAGAGACCCAGTACTTC	CASRRAKETQYF
.	TRBJ1-2	TRBV19	.	TGTGCCAGTAGTATCCAGGGTATCGCCTATGGCTACACCTTC	CASSIQGIAYGYTF
.	TRBJ1-2	TRBV5-1	.	TGCGCCAGCAGCCTGGGTGGAGGGAACTATGGCTACACCTTC	CASSLGGGNYGYTF
.	TRBJ1-1	TRBV6-1	.	TGTGCCAGCAGTGAGCCGGGAGAGGCGAACACTGAAGCTTTCTTT	CASSEPGEANTEAFF
.	TRBJ1-5	TRBV27	.	TGTGCCAGCAGTTTGGAGGGGCAGGGACAGCCCCAGCATTTT	CASSLEGQGQPQHF
once	TRBJ1-6	TRBV30	.	TGTGCCTGGACCCGGGAGGGTAGGGGGAATTCACCCCTCCACTTT	CAWTREGRGNSPLHF
once	TRBJ1-1	TRBV19	TRBD1	TGTGCCAGTAGTATGGACAGGGCCACTGAAGCTTTCTTT	CASSMDRATEAFF
.	TRBJ2-3	TRBV7-3	TRBD1	TGTGCCAGCAGCTTAGGGACAGCTACAGATACGCAGTATTTT	CASSLGTATDTQYF
.	TRBJ1-5	TRBV5-1	TRBD1	TGCGCCAGCAGCGTAGCGGGACAGTTTAATCAGCCCCAGCATTTT	CASSVAGQFNQPQHF
.	TRBJ1-5	TRBV7-9	.	TGTGCCAGCAGCTTGGGAGGAGGGAGGGGTTTTAATCAGCCCCAGCATTTT	CASSLGGGRGFNQPQHF
once	TRBJ2-3	TRBV24-1	.	TGTGCCACGGGGGGACCCTACCCCGATACGCAGTATTTT	CATGGPYPDTQYF
many	TRBJ1-6	TRBV3-1/TRBV3-2	TRBD1	TGTGCCAGCAGCCATCCGATCGTCCGGGACAGGGGGCAGCCACCCCTCCACTTT	CASSHPIVRDRGQPPLHF
.	TRBJ2-3	TRBV9	.	TGTGCCAGCAGCCAAATCACAGATACGCAGTATTTT	CASSQITDTQYF
few	TRBJ2-3	TRBV7-6	.	TGTGCCAGCAGCTTAGTACAGGGAGATACGCAGTATTTT	CASSLVQGDTQYF
.	TRBJ2-3	TRBV6-5	.	TGTGCCAGCTGTAAACACGCGGAGGATCATACGCAGTATTTT	CASCKHAEDHTQYF
.	TRBJ1-4	TRBV30	.	TGTGCCTGGAGTCCGATAGGGGCAGGGGATGAAAAACTGTTTTTT	CAWSPIGAGDEKLFF
.	TRBJ2-4	TRBV5-4	.	TGTGCCAGCAGCTTGGACGTCGCGGGGCCGGACATTCAGTACTTC	CASSLDVAGPDIQYF
.	TRBJ2-7	TRBV6-1	TRBD1	TGTGCCAGCAGTGAGAGGGGACAGTACTCCTACGAGCAGTACTTC	CASSERGQYSYEQYF
once	TRBJ2-5	TRBV30	.	TGTGCCTGGACTGTCGGGAACCAAGAGACCCAGTACTTC	CAWTVGNQETQYF
.	TRBJ2-1	TRBV25-1	TRBD2	TGTGCCAGCAGTGAATCCAGGAGAACTAGCGGGGACTACAATGAGCAGTTCTTC	CASSESRRTSGDYNEQFF
.	TRBJ2-7	TRBV25-1	TRBD1	TGTGCCACCCGACAGGGAATGGCCTACGAGCAGTACTTC	CATRQGMAYEQYF
.	TRBJ2-6	TRBV4-2	.	TGTGCCAGCAGCCTTCAACAGGGAAGCGGGGCCAACGTCCTGACTTTC	CASSLQQGSGANVLTF
.	TRBJ2-1	TRBV7-2	.	TGTGCCAGCAGATTTGGCGGGACCATCCACAATGAGCAGTTCTTC	CASRFGGTIHNEQFF
.	TRBJ2-2	TRBV30	TRBD1	TGTGCCTGTACCGGGACAGGACAGTTTACCGGGGAGCTGTTTTTT	CACTGTGQFTGELFF
.	TRBJ2-7	TRBV11-2	TRBD2	TGTGCCAGCAGCTTAAAGGTCCCGGGGGGTTTTTACCCCTACGAGCAGTACTTC	CASSLKVPGGFYPYEQYF
.	TRBJ2-2	TRBV12-5	TRBD1	TGTGCTAGTGGAGACCGGACAGGATTGAACACCGGGGAGCTGTTTTTT	CASGDRTGLNTGELFF
.	TRBJ1-2	TRBV7-9	TRBD1	TGTGCCAGCAGCTCCATGCCGGGACAGGCAATTAACTATGGCTACACCTTC	CASSSMPGQAINYGYTF
.	TRBJ1-3	TRBV7-8	TRBD1	TGTGCCAGCAGCTTAGGAACTTCAGGGGGTAGTGACACCATATATTTT	CASSLGTSGGSDTIYF
few	TRBJ2-7	TRBV9	TRBD2	TGTGCCAGCAGCGTAGGCCTAGCGGGCCCCGGAGTTCCCTACGAGCAGTACTTC	CASSVGLAGPGVPYEQYF
.	TRBJ1-5	TRBV30	.	TGTGCCTGGTGCGGGGCTGGTGATCAGCCCCAGCATTTT	CAWCGAGDQPQHF
.	TRBJ1-3	TRBV7-9	TRBD1	TGTGCCAGCAGCTTTACTCCGGGACAGATTTCTGGAAACACCATATATTTT	CASSFTPGQISGNTIYF
.	TRBJ2-7	TRBV24-1	.	TGTGCCACCCAAAGGGGAATCCTCTCGGAGCAGTACTTC	CATQRGILSEQYF
once	TRBJ1-2	TRBV6-2/TRBV6-3	.	TGTGCCAGCAGTTATCGGTCGGGATATGGCTACACCTTC	CASSYRSGYGYTF
.	TRBJ2-1	TRBV28	.	TGTGCCAGCAGCCATCTGCCTAACAATGAGCAGTTCTTC	CASSHLPNNEQFF
few	TRBJ2-7	TRBV15	.	TGTGCCACCAGCAGAGACAGGTTCGAGCAGTACTTC	CATSRDRFEQYF